This TCR beta chain appears in the sequencing data of a study of cytomegalovirus exposure and HLA in healthy donors. This clone showed up just once. Its antigen is not known. V was shortened by 8 bases and J by 4 bases, with 17 bases between the two germline ends. This CDR3 is built from 14 residues. CDR1 and CDR2 from the germline V gene are SNHLY and FYNNEI. Study outcomes and limitations: In vitro experiments confirmed that a few CMV-associated chains were specific for CMV antigens.

Clones were read by immunoSEQ multiplex PCR, and TCRdb kept only the in-frame ones, dropping some. The data contain 150,000 or so clones, about nine tenths of them singletons. The chain recombines TRBV2 with TRBJ2-5; possible D gene TRBD1, 6 bases. The clonotype comes from a woman aged 25 to 39 in good health and CMV-seropositive. Sequencing was performed on PBMCs. The CDR3 DNA sequence: TGTGCCAGCTTGGTCCAGGGGACGGGAGAGACCCAGTACTTC. Translation: CASLVQGTGETQYF.